Listed below are T cell receptor beta chains from one sample, sequenced in a study of blood T cell repertoires in COVID-19. Data came from immunoSEQ multiplex PCR; TCRdb stores just in-frame clones and leaves some out. The sample includes 390,000 or so clones, roughly 86% of them seen just once. Sequencing was carried out using peripheral blood. Receptors were obtained from a woman in her twenties or thirties with COVID-19, enrolled during active disease. Both conserved end residues are part of each CDR3. The D gene is left open where the match is weak. Size tells how often a clone was seen (once, few, many) or the class of an expanded clone, and some rows leave it out.

D: TRBD1; J: TRBJ1-4; size: .; V: TRBV19; CDR3: CASRDRANEKLFF; DNA: TGTGCCAGTAGGGACAGGGCCAATGAAAAACTGTTTTTT
D: .; J: TRBJ2-2; size: many; V: TRBV18; CDR3: CASSPPSGDRELFF; DNA: TGTGCCAGCTCACCACCTAGCGGGGACAGAGAGCTGTTTTTT
D: .; J: TRBJ2-7; size: .; V: TRBV7-8; CDR3: CASSVTQVIYEQYF; DNA: TGTGCCAGCAGCGTCACACAGGTGATCTACGAGCAGTACTTC
D: .; J: TRBJ2-7; size: .; V: TRBV4-2; CDR3: CASSPHTEKAYEQYF; DNA: TGTGCCAGCAGCCCCCACACGGAGAAGGCCTACGAGCAGTACTTC
D: TRBD1; J: TRBJ2-2; size: .; V: TRBV7-3; CDR3: CASSSDRGLGELFF; DNA: TGTGCCAGCAGCTCCGACAGGGGGCTAGGGGAGCTGTTTTTT
D: TRBD1; J: TRBJ2-3; size: once; V: TRBV29-1; CDR3: CSVGQGATDTQYF; DNA: TGCAGCGTCGGACAGGGGGCGACAGATACGCAGTATTTT
D: TRBD2; J: TRBJ2-1; size: .; V: TRBV19; CDR3: CASSIGGLASEQFF; DNA: TGTGCCAGTAGTATAGGAGGACTAGCCTCGGAGCAGTTCTTC
D: .; J: TRBJ2-7; size: .; V: TRBV18; CDR3: CASSPQEGSYEQYF; DNA: TGTGCCAGCTCACCACAAGAGGGCTCCTACGAGCAGTACTTC
D: .; J: TRBJ1-1; size: .; V: TRBV7-9; CDR3: CASSRGRENTEAFF; DNA: TGTGCCAGCAGCCGGGGGAGGGAGAACACTGAAGCTTTCTTT
D: TRBD1; J: TRBJ1-1; size: .; V: TRBV18; CDR3: CASSGQGNTEAFF; DNA: TGTGCCAGCTCCGGACAGGGGAACACTGAAGCTTTCTTT
D: .; J: TRBJ1-1; size: .; V: TRBV4-3; CDR3: CASSHRDGTEAFF; DNA: TGCGCCAGCAGCCACAGGGATGGCACTGAAGCTTTCTTT
D: TRBD2; J: TRBJ2-3; size: .; V: TRBV28; CDR3: CASSGSGIVRADTQYF; DNA: TGTGCCAGCAGTGGGAGCGGGATAGTGAGGGCAGATACGCAGTATTTT
D: TRBD1; J: TRBJ2-7; size: .; V: TRBV6-5; CDR3: CASSKDRGYEQYF; DNA: TGTGCCAGCAGTAAGGACAGGGGCTACGAGCAGTACTTC
D: .; J: TRBJ2-5; size: .; V: TRBV20-1; CDR3: CSAWGTETQYF; DNA: TGCAGTGCTTGGGGCACAGAGACCCAGTACTTC
D: TRBD1; J: TRBJ2-7; size: once; V: TRBV6-5; CDR3: CASTQIGDSQYEQYF; DNA: TGTGCCAGCACTCAAATTGGGGACAGTCAATACGAGCAGTACTTC
D: .; J: TRBJ1-2; size: .; V: TRBV28; CDR3: CASSLPQNWAIGYTF; DNA: TGTGCCAGCAGTTTACCCCAAAATTGGGCAATTGGCTACACCTTC